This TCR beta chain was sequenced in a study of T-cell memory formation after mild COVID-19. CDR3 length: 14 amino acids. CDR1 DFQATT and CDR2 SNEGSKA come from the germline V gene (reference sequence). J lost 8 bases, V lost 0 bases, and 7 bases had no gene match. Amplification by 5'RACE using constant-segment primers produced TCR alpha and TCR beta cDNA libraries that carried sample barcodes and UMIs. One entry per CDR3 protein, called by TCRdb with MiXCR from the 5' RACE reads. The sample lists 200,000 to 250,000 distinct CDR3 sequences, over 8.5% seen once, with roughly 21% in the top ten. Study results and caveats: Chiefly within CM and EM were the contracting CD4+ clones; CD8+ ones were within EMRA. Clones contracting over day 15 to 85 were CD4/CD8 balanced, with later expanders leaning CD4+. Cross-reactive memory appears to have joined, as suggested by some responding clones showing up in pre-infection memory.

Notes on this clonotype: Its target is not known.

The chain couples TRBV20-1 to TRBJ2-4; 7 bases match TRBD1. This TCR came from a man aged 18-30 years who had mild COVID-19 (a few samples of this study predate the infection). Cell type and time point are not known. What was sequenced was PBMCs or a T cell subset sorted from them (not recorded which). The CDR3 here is CSARDGRQGDIQYF. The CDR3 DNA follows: TGCAGTGCTAGAGATGGGCGGCAGGGGGACATTCAGTACTTC.